This T cell receptor beta chain stems from a study of CD8+CD57+ T cells in acquired aplastic anemia (dated by TCRdb to 2017 to 2018). About the investigation overall: A mean of around 3.3 ug of DNA, ranging from about 0.2 to 27.4 ug, was extracted from sorted CD4+ and CD8+ cells. The paper's findings and limits, for the study overall: Between patients and healthy controls, no significant difference in CD8+ Simpson's diversity was found (P=0.060). Roughly 31 CD8+ CDR3 sequences were shared between patients and controls but appeared highly expressed in patients and within their immunodominant clones.

Genomic DNA was used as template for profiling of TCR beta VDJ combinations and CDR3 sequences. TCR repertoire sequencing was run on an Illumina HiSeq 2000. Concerning the study's data processing: TRBV/TRBJ rearrangement plots, CDR3 size and DJ length profiles, and Simpson's diversity index were used to assess repertoires. The most abundant DNA sequence in the deep sequencing data was taken as the immunodominant clone. CDR3 amino acid sequences were screened for sharing across subjects and were compared with published repertoires and the VDJdb database. The raw public reads went through TCRdb reprocessing: fastp at Q25, MiXCR clone calling, in-frame beta chains kept. Every CDR3 protein is listed once, alongside the most common genes and DNA of its rows. The V and J calls reflect TCRdb's pipeline rather than the authors' work. This sample is represented by more than 250,000 distinct CDR3 sequences; approximately 55% of them were singletons. The ten largest account for under 8.5% of the sample.

The table lists this clonotype with many counts. Its specific antigen is unknown. No base quality values were provided; no much bigger clone lies one nucleotide off. In this study, sorted CD4+ and CD8+ T cells from the blood of healthy subjects and of severe aplastic anemia patients had their TCR repertoires deep-sequenced. Ficoll-Paque density gradient centrifugation was used to isolate peripheral blood mononuclear cells. Before DNA extraction, CD4+ and CD8+ T cells were sorted with FACS or magnetic beads. Its CDR3 holds 14 amino acids, cysteine through phenylalanine. Just CDR3 DNA is preserved here, 42 bases in frame from base 1. The germline V gene (reference sequence) supplies CDR1 MNHNY and CDR2 SVGAGI. V is pared back by 0 bases and J by 6 bases, with 12 bases lying between the germline termini.

This chain is built from TRBV6-6 and TRBJ2-7, and perhaps TRBD1 as D gene, on 5 matching bases. Sequenced input: sorted CD4+, CD8+, or CD8+CD57+ T cells (not recorded which) from PBMCs. The TCR originated in a human donor with severe aplastic anemia or a healthy control (not recorded which). The CDR3 amino acid sequence is: CASSYSAGWGEQYF. The nucleotide sequence is TGTGCCAGCAGTTACTCGGCAGGGTGGGGCGAGCAGTACTTC.